The rows below give T cell receptor beta chains drawn from one sample of a study of post-analysis software for immune sequencing data. TCRdb used MiXCR to reprocess the PCR reads, holding one entry per CDR3 protein. This table holds approximately 160,000 distinct CDR3 sequences, about 32% found once. Sequencing was performed on blood. These receptors originate from a girl between 10 and 17 years old with multiple sclerosis. Each CDR3 is given with its conserved first and last residue.

TRBJ2-5 TRBV10-2 13 CASRTSGEGTQYF
TRBJ2-1 TRBV12-3/TRBV12-4 12 CASSPGRGASFF
TRBJ1-1 TRBV12-3/TRBV12-4 11 CASSFPAEAFF
TRBJ2-5 TRBV12-3/TRBV12-4 15 CASRDTGQGRKTQYF
TRBJ2-1 TRBV5-1 16 CASSLGYSGSYNEQFF
TRBJ2-7 TRBV14 13 CASSPASGNEQYF
TRBJ1-5 TRBV6-5 16 CASSDGPGENNQPQHF
TRBJ2-5 TRBV28 15 CASSPLGTGEETQYF
TRBJ2-1 TRBV20-1 14 CRAGLAESYNEQFF
TRBJ1-1 TRBV6-6 11 CASSYQVEAFF
TRBJ2-7 TRBV6-2/TRBV6-3 15 CASSYPLAGGPEQYF
TRBJ2-2 TRBV5-6 14 CASSLIANTGELFF
TRBJ1-6 TRBV9 13 CASSAGNNSPLHF
TRBJ2-1 TRBV12-3/TRBV12-4 13 CATGDLGANVQFF
TRBJ2-7 TRBV4-2 20 CASSQRLTGRGREFSYEQYF
TRBJ1-1 TRBV29-1 13 CSVPEVGQYEAFF
TRBJ2-1 TRBV10-3 13 CAITITGRNEQFF
TRBJ2-1 TRBV7-6 16 CASSLFPGRAGDEQFF
TRBJ2-3 TRBV3-1 13 CASRDYSTDTQYF
TRBJ2-1 TRBV20-1 18 CGARDTGEQGSSYNEQFF
TRBJ1-1 TRBV18 16 CASSPPFGARTTEAFF
TRBJ2-7 TRBV19 14 CASSPRTATYEQYF
- TRBV6-5 14 CASSYRGRGHEQYF
TRBJ2-5 TRBV5-1 15 CASSPGEKFQETQYF
TRBJ2-7 TRBV15 18 CATSRHRAFRESSYEQYF
TRBJ1-1 TRBV7-5 16 CISVPDSVPRGSEAFF
TRBJ2-1 TRBV9 13 CASSVGASYGQFF
TRBJ2-2 TRBV3-1 17 CASSQVSAGSGGGELFF
TRBJ1-1 TRBV5-1 14 CASSESSDTTEAFF
TRBJ2-7 TRBV3-1 13 CASSRPGELEQYF
TRBJ2-3 TRBV20-1 13 CSARSGNTDTQYF
TRBJ2-7 TRBV12-3/TRBV12-4 14 CASSRGGGTYEQYF
TRBJ2-1 TRBV5-1 18 CASSLYPGLAGVYNEQFF
TRBJ2-7 TRBV7-8 15 CASSLDAAGAREQYF
TRBJ2-1 TRBV7-2 14 CASSLGERYNEQFF
TRBJ2-7 TRBV6-5 13 CASSYGGGNEQYF
TRBJ2-5 TRBV12-3/TRBV12-4 14 CASGLAGGSETQYF
TRBJ2-5 TRBV5-5 16 CASTFGTLPTGETQYF
TRBJ1-2 TRBV4-1 15 CASSLWGFPFNGYTF
TRBJ2-1 TRBV12-3/TRBV12-4 10 CASSWGEQFF
TRBJ2-2 TRBV18 16 CASSPSGTTGEGELFF
TRBJ1-1 TRBV18 13 CASSTNKDTEAFF